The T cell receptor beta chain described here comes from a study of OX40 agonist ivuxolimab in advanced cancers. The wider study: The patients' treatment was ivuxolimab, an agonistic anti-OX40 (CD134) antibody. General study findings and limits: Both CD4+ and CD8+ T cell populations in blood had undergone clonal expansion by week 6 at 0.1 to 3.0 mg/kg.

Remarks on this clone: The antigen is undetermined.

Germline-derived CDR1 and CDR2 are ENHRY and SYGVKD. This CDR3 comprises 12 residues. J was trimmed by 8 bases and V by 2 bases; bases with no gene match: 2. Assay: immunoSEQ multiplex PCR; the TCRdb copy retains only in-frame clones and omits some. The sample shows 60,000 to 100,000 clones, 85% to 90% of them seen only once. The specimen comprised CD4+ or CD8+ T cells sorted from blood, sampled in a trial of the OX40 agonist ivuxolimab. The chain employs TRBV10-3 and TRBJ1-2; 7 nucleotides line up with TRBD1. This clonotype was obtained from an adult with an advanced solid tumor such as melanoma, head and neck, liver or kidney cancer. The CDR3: CAISEIQGGYTF. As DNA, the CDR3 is TGTGCCATCAGTGAGATACAGGGGGGCTACACCTTC.